This T cell receptor (beta chain) was captured in a study of T-cell reconstitution after alpha-beta-depleted transplantation in children. Germline-derived CDR1 and CDR2 are MNHNS and SASEGT. There are 15 residues in the CDR3. V was cut by 5 bases and J by 8 bases, with 19 bases left in between. A TCRbeta library incorporating unique molecular identifiers was prepared. From the PCR reads, TCRdb called clonotypes with MiXCR, one entry per CDR3 protein. The sample includes 200,000 to 250,000 distinct CDR3 sequences, about 25% of them seen just once. This clonotype was found many times. The source is a girl between 2 and 10 years old with Fanconi anemia, due to receive a stem cell transplant. Material: PBMCs, obtained before TCRalphabeta/CD19-depleted stem cell transplant. The chain employs TRBV6-1 and TRBJ1-5, with D tentatively TRBD1 (6 bases). DNA for the CDR3: TGTGCCAGCAGTCCTCTGAACAGGGAATTTGAGCCCCAGCATTTT. This translates into CASSPLNREFEPQHF.